The entry that follows covers one T cell receptor (beta chain) sequence. Its antigen is as yet unknown. The method was immunoSEQ multiplex PCR; TCRdb's version includes in-frame clones alone and lacks a portion of them. The sample yields more than 65,000 clones, about 79% seen once. These data are taken from a study of OX40 agonist ivuxolimab in advanced cancers. The wider study: The patients received agonistic anti-OX40 (CD134) antibody ivuxolimab. Patients with hepatocellular carcinoma, melanoma, renal cell or head and neck cancer made up the dose-escalation patients. Overall study results and limits: By week 6 at 0.1 to 3.0 mg/kg, blood CD4+ and CD8+ T cells had expanded clonally.

Germline lookup yields CDR1 SGHRS and CDR2 YFSETQ. CDR3 size: 16 residues. Trimming removed 4 bases from V and 4 bases from J; junction bases left unmatched: 9. The source of this sequence is an adult with an advanced solid tumor such as melanoma, head and neck, liver or kidney cancer. The input for sequencing was CD4+ or CD8+ T cells sorted from blood, taken in a trial of the OX40 agonist ivuxolimab. V gene TRBV5-1 combines with J gene TRBJ1-2, with 11 positions matching TRBD1. CDR3 DNA: TGCGCCAGCAGCCCGGAACCGGGACAGGGGGTCTATGGCTACACCTTC. It encodes CASSPEPGQGVYGYTF.